This T cell receptor beta chain was found in a study of response to subunit inactivated influenza vaccine. Broader study findings: Few additional T cells are recruited per seasonal influenza vaccination, authors suggested.

With V trimmed by 5 bases and J by 9 bases, 9 bases remained unmatched. CDR1 is SEHNR, CDR2 FQNEAQ, per germline (reference sequence). The CDR3 is 14 amino acids. Only a few counts were recorded for this clonotype. The antigen is unknown. MiXCR, run by TCRdb on the RT-PCR reads, gives a single entry per CDR3 protein. In the table there are 700,000 to 800,000 distinct CDR3 sequences, approximately 17% of which are singletons. The sequence was obtained from a man over 45 who received an inactivated influenza vaccine. The genes are TRBV7-9 and TRBJ2-1, with 8 bases aligning to TRBD1. This material consisted of PBMCs from blood, taken roughly 5 days after vaccination. CDR3 bases: TGTGCCAGCAGCCCCCTCGGACAGGGAGCTGAGCAGTTCTTC. It codes for CASSPLGQGAEQFF.